This TCR beta chain was sequenced during a study of blood T cell repertoires in COVID-19. Whole-study context: Samples of COVID-19 (acute and convalescent) were obtained from the United States, Italy and Spain. Nucleic acid was either cDNA or gDNA, and it came from T cells, B-cell-depleted T cells, or PBMCs.

Study processing details: Reference gene primer amplification gave nucleated cell count estimates. Measured with immunoSEQ multiplex PCR; TCRdb has only the in-frame clones, and not every one. D and trimming come from the DNA, and the V and J calls and clone size come from that table. The table lists 180,000 or so clones, approximately 85% of them singletons. Unmatched junction bases numbered 6, after V lost 5 bases and J lost 6 bases. The CDR3 has 13 amino acids. The germline CDR1 and CDR2 sequences are SQVTM and ANQGSEA. This TCR was sampled from a woman of 80 years or more with acute or convalescent COVID-19. This rearrangement joins TRBV29-1 to TRBJ2-2; 7 bases agree with TRBD1. Specimen: peripheral blood. CDR3 region: CSVTRQGAGELFF. DNA for the CDR3: TGCAGCGTTACTAGACAGGGCGCCGGGGAGCTGTTTTTT.